The 18 T cell receptor beta chains presented below share a single source sample, sequenced in a study of vaccination and CD4 T cells after COVID-19. Sequenced with the Oncomine TCR Beta short-read assay was DNA taken from cultured CD4+ T cells. In TCRdb, the PCR reads were re-called with MiXCR into one record per CDR3 protein. The repertoire holds nearly 15,000 distinct CDR3 sequences, over 50% seen once, with around 7.7% in the top ten. Documented treatment: roughly nine-day PBMC culture with coronavirus spike peptide pools or control peptides (ViraFEST assay). The antigens these receptors bind are not known. Sequenced: CD4+ T cells from blood, cultured in vitro. Source of these receptors: a human donor who had recovered from COVID-19.

Here the CDR3 reads CSAKLGGGGYNEQFF. The CDR3 region has the DNA TGCAGTGCTAAGCTCGGTGGCGGCGGGTACAATGAGCAGTTCTTC. The chain combines TRBV20-1 with TRBJ2-1; D is possibly TRBD2 (5 bases). Germline CDR1 is DFQATT and CDR2 is SNEGSKA (reference sequence). The CDR3 contains 15 residues. The V end lost 4 bases, the J end lost 4 bases, and 17 bases lay between the germline ends.

This clonotype was picked up a small number of times. This sequence joins TRBV2 and TRBJ1-5; possibly TRBD1 for D (6 bases). V lost 6 bases and J lost 0, with 15 bases in between. Germline lookup yields CDR1 SNHLY and CDR2 FYNNEI. There are 16 residues in the CDR3. The CDR3 protein is CASRDLTGYSNQPQHF. The CDR3 DNA sequence: TGTGCCAGCAGGGATCTTACAGGGTATAGCAATCAGCCCCAGCATTTT.

This clonotype was detected a few times. The gene calls are TRBV28 and TRBJ2-3; D gene ambiguous. The CDR3 is 17 residues long. V shed 3 bases and J shed 2 bases, with 18 bases lying between them. Germline values: CDR1 MDHEN, CDR2 SYDVKM. This CDR3 is CASSFLGQNVITDTQYF. The CDR3 DNA sequence: TGTGCCAGCAGTTTCCTCGGGCAAAACGTAATCACAGATACGCAGTATTTT.

This chain joins TRBV11-3 and TRBJ2-2; no definite D call. CDR1 is SGHNT and CDR2 is YENEEA in the germline V gene. Trimming cost V 1 base and J 5 bases, with 2 bases left between them. The length of the CDR3 is 12 residues. The CDR3 here is CASSLGTGELFF. The CDR3 region has the DNA TGTGCCAGCAGCTTAGGAACCGGGGAGCTGTTTTTT.

This rearrangement joins TRBV27 to TRBJ1-5, with unresolved D. Germline CDR1 MNHEY, CDR2 SMNVEV (reference sequence). The CDR3 totals 12 residues. V lost 2 bases and J lost 6, with 5 bases in between. The CDR3 DNA sequence: TGTGCCAGCAGTTTAGTCGGTCAGCCCCAGCATTTT. It yields the protein CASSLVGQPQHF.

V is TRBV20-1 and J is TRBJ1-3; 9 nucleotides agree with TRBD1. Germline V gives CDR1 DFQATT, CDR2 SNEGSKA (reference sequence). The CDR3 loop spans 19 amino acids. The V segment lost 0 bases and the J segment 4 bases; nucleotides outside the gene matches: 16. This CDR3 is CSARDLGTGSFGAGNTIYF. CDR3 bases: TGCAGTGCTAGAGATCTAGGGACAGGGAGTTTTGGAGCGGGAAACACCATATATTTT.

This clonotype was counted once. V is TRBV18 and J is TRBJ1-5; TRBD1 might be the D (5 bases). Germline-derived CDR1 and CDR2 are KGHSH and LQKENI. The V and J ends lost 2 bases and 2 bases respectively, with 7 bases between them. This CDR3 has 14 amino acids. The CDR3 coding sequence is TGTGCCAGCTCACCAACACAGGGCAATCAGCCCCAGCATTTT. It codes for CASSPTQGNQPQHF.

V gene TRBV20-1 combines with J gene TRBJ2-3, with 14 bases matching TRBD2. The length of the CDR3 is 17 residues. The V segment lost 3 bases and the J segment 7 bases; nucleotides outside the gene matches: 12. Germline V gives CDR1 DFQATT, CDR2 SNEGSKA (reference sequence). The CDR3 region has the DNA TGCAGTGCTAGGGGACTAGCGGGAGATAGGGTGATAAATACGCAGTATTTT. Translation: CSARGLAGDRVINTQYF.

V and J are TRBV6-1 and TRBJ2-1; D remains ambiguous. Trimming shortened V by 1 base and J by 7 bases, and 5 bases separated the two germline ends. Germline-derived CDR1 and CDR2 are MNHNS and SASEGT. The CDR3 sequence is 12 residues long. The DNA for the CDR3 is TGTGCCAGCAGTGAAGATAGAAATGAGCAGTTCTTC. Translation gives CASSEDRNEQFF.

Worth noting for this clonotype: One junction end disagrees with the germline gene, perhaps due to a read error. The V gene is TRBV7-2, the J gene TRBJ1-2, with D uncertain. The germline gives CDR1 SGHTA, CDR2 FQGNSA. CDR3 size: 11 residues. CDR3 protein: CASSPTYGYTF. CDR3 DNA sequence: TGTGCTAGCAGCCCGACCTATGGCTACACCTTC.

The chain has TRBV3-1 and TRBJ2-5; the D is unclear. The CDR3 runs to 14 residues. Trimming shortened V by 4 bases and J by 2 bases, and 11 bases separated the two germline ends. CDR1 is LGHDT, CDR2 YNNKEL, per germline (reference sequence). CDR3 sequence (DNA): TGTGCCAGCAGCCTCAGACTGGGTCAAGAGACCCAGTACTTC. This codes for CASSLRLGQETQYF.

This chain uses TRBV10-3 with TRBJ1-6; 7 bases match TRBD1. CDR1 and CDR2 from the germline V gene are ENHRY and SYGVKD. J gave up 9 bases and V 8 bases, and 7 bases lay outside the gene matches. The CDR3 is made up of 13 amino acids. The DNA for the CDR3 is TGTGCCATCGGCCAGGGGGAGGCTTCACCCCTCCACTTT. Translating gives CAIGQGEASPLHF.

The CDR3 is CASSLSGINQPQHF. CDR3 in DNA: TGTGCCAGCAGCCTAAGCGGGATCAATCAGCCCCAGCATTTT. The chain carries TRBV7-9 and TRBJ1-5, with D hard to call. There are 14 residues in the CDR3. Germline assignment: CDR1 SEHNR and CDR2 FQNEAQ (reference sequence). V was trimmed by 5 bases and J by 3 bases, leaving 11 bases between them.

The chain carries TRBV7-9 and TRBJ2-1; TRBD2 aligns across 9 bases. This CDR3 comprises 15 residues. J lost 5 bases, V lost 5 bases, and 7 bases had no gene match. Germline CDR1 is SEHNR and CDR2 is FQNEAQ (reference sequence). The CDR3 reads CASSRSGSFNNEQFF. The CDR3 DNA reads TGTGCCAGCAGCCGTAGCGGGAGTTTTAACAATGAGCAGTTCTTC.

This clonotype was picked up a small number of times. V gene TRBV7-2 combines with J gene TRBJ2-7; a possible D gene is TRBD1 (6 bases). CDR1 SGHTA and CDR2 FQGNSA come from the germline V gene. V was trimmed by 0 bases and J by 1 base, leaving 10 bases between them. This CDR3 contains 15 residues. The CDR3 DNA reads as TGTGCCAGCAGCTTAGCCAACAGGGAGTCCTACGAGCAGTACTTC. It codes for CASSLANRESYEQYF. Full variable domain (rest looked up from reference TRBV7-2 and TRBJ2-7): GAGVSQSPSNKVTEKGKDVELRCDPISGHTALYWYRQSLGQGLEFLIYFQGNSAPDKSGLPSDRFSAERTGGSVSTLTIQRTQQEDSAVYLCASSLANRESYEQYFGPGTRLTVT.

The chain is built from TRBV2 and TRBJ1-1, with D perhaps matching TRBD1 (5 bases). This CDR3 is built from 12 residues. Germline V gene lookup returns CDR1 SNHLY and CDR2 FYNNEI. V lost 4 bases and J 8 bases, leaving 11 bases between the germline ends. DNA for the CDR3: TGTGCCAGCAGTGCGGAGGGACCCGAAGCTTTCTTT. Encoded protein: CASSAEGPEAFF.

This clonotype was found a few times. The chain uses TRBV5-8 and TRBJ1-1; no reliable D call. This CDR3 has 14 residues. Germline V gene sequence: CDR1 SGHTS, CDR2 YDEGEE. Trimming pared 0 bases from V and 0 bases from J, leaving 6 bases between. CDR3 sequence: CASSLAAVNTEAFF. In DNA, the CDR3 is TGTGCCAGCAGCTTGGCGGCGGTGAACACTGAAGCTTTCTTT.

The chain links TRBV12-3 or TRBV12-4 to TRBJ2-7, with D unresolved. Trimming cost V 3 bases and J 5 bases, with 5 bases left between them. The CDR3 runs to 11 residues. The CDR3 region is CASSFTDEQYF. Written as DNA, the CDR3 is TGTGCCAGCAGTTTTACAGACGAGCAGTACTTC.